This TCR beta chain was documented in a study of cytomegalovirus exposure and HLA in healthy donors. The primer mix had 60 Vbeta and 13 Jbeta primers. As handled by the study authors: The count from a later analysis was 79 million or so unique TCR beta chains, some 12 million of them shared. Profiled with immunoSEQ multiplex PCR; TCRdb holds only in-frame clones, not every one. The V and J calls and the clone size are those of that table, but D and trimming were determined from the DNA. The sample includes 90,000 to 140,000 clones, approximately 72% of them seen just once. This CDR3 has 17 residues. With 3 bases clipped from V and 7 bases from J, the junction kept 17 bases outside the gene matches. CDR1 is KGHSH and CDR2 is LQKENI in the germline V gene.

The receptor was isolated from a man aged 25-40 years in good health and CMV-seronegative. J is TRBJ1-2 and V is TRBV18; 7 nucleotides agree with TRBD1. Sequencing was done on a sample of PBMCs. The chain's CDR3 is CASSPGGGTEDLFGYTF. CDR3 in DNA: TGTGCCAGCTCACCGGGGGGCGGGACAGAAGACCTCTTTGGCTACACCTTC.